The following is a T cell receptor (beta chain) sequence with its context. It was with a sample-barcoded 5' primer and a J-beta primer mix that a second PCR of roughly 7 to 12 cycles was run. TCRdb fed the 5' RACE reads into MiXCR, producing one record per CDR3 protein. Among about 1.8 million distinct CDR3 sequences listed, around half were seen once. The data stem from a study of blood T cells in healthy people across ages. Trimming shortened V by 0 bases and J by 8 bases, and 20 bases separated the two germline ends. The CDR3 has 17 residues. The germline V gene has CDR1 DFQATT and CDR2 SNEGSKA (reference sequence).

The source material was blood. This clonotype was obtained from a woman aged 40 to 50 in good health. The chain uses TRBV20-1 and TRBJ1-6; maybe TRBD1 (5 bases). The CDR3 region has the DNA TGCAGTGCTAGAGAGCCCCGACAAACCCGGGGGTATTCACCCCTCCACTTT. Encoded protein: CSAREPRQTRGYSPLHF.